The rows below give T cell receptor beta chains drawn from one sample of a study of blood T cell repertoires in COVID-19. Here immunoSEQ multiplex PCR was the method, and the copy in TCRdb shows in-frame clones only, minus some. The sample lists around 200,000 clones; roughly 82% were seen once. Sequencing used PBMCs or T cells enriched from blood (not recorded which). These receptors were collected from a man aged 35 to 55 with acute COVID-19. CDR3s include the opening cysteine and the closing phenylalanine or tryptophan. Fields, in order: clone size, J gene, D gene, V gene, CDR3 length, CDR3 protein, CDR3 DNA. The D gene is left open where the match is weak. The listing skips clone size in some rows; elsewhere it reads once, few, many or a size class.

clone size: NA; J gene: TRBJ2-3; D gene: NA; V gene: TRBV7-6; CDR3 length: 17; CDR3 protein: CASSKRPGLRWVDTQYF; CDR3 DNA: TGTGCCAGCAGCAAACGCCCGGGACTGAGGTGGGTGGACACGCAGTATTTT
clone size: NA; J gene: TRBJ2-1; D gene: TRBD2; V gene: TRBV6-5; CDR3 length: 15; CDR3 protein: CASSYFAGANNEQFF; CDR3 DNA: TGTGCCAGCAGTTACTTTGCGGGAGCGAACAATGAGCAGTTCTTC
clone size: NA; J gene: TRBJ2-2; D gene: NA; V gene: TRBV7-2; CDR3 length: 17; CDR3 protein: CASSDRISRGNTGELFF; CDR3 DNA: TGTGCCAGCAGCGACAGGATCTCTCGTGGGAACACCGGGGAGCTGTTTTTT
clone size: NA; J gene: TRBJ1-2; D gene: NA; V gene: TRBV7-2; CDR3 length: 15; CDR3 protein: CASSLGLAGGDGYTF; CDR3 DNA: TGTGCCAGCAGCTTAGGACTTGCGGGGGGAGATGGCTACACCTTC
clone size: NA; J gene: TRBJ1-5; D gene: NA; V gene: TRBV27; CDR3 length: 13; CDR3 protein: CASSPNNIQPQHF; CDR3 DNA: TGTGCCAGCAGTCCAAACAACATTCAGCCCCAGCATTTT
clone size: NA; J gene: TRBJ2-7; D gene: NA; V gene: TRBV6-6; CDR3 length: 14; CDR3 protein: CASSYKADAYEQYF; CDR3 DNA: TGTGCCAGCAGTTACAAGGCGGATGCCTACGAGCAGTACTTC
clone size: NA; J gene: TRBJ2-7; D gene: TRBD2; V gene: TRBV7-9; CDR3 length: 18; CDR3 protein: CASSSQPRFSGSFNEQYF; CDR3 DNA: TGTGCCAGCAGCTCCCAACCCCGGTTTAGCGGGAGTTTCAACGAGCAGTACTTC
clone size: NA; J gene: TRBJ2-5; D gene: NA; V gene: TRBV5-8; CDR3 length: 15; CDR3 protein: CASSSQGLPRETQYF; CDR3 DNA: TGTGCCAGCAGCTCCCAGGGCCTTCCGCGGGAGACCCAGTACTTC
clone size: NA; J gene: TRBJ2-4; D gene: NA; V gene: TRBV25-1; CDR3 length: 17; CDR3 protein: CASSEATAHIAKNIQYF; CDR3 DNA: TGTGCCAGCAGTGAAGCGACAGCCCACATAGCCAAAAACATTCAGTACTTC
clone size: few; J gene: TRBJ2-1; D gene: TRBD1; V gene: TRBV10-3; CDR3 length: 14; CDR3 protein: CAISESQKGTGMFF; CDR3 DNA: TGTGCCATCAGTGAGTCCCAGAAAGGGACAGGGATGTTCTTC
clone size: NA; J gene: TRBJ1-2; D gene: NA; V gene: TRBV28; CDR3 length: 12; CDR3 protein: CASQGSTYGYTF; CDR3 DNA: TGTGCCAGCCAGGGGTCCACGTATGGCTACACCTTC
clone size: NA; J gene: TRBJ2-1; D gene: TRBD2; V gene: TRBV30; CDR3 length: 13; CDR3 protein: CAWSVRGGGEQFF; CDR3 DNA: TGTGCCTGGAGTGTACGGGGGGGAGGGGAGCAGTTCTTC
clone size: NA; J gene: TRBJ1-5; D gene: NA; V gene: TRBV28; CDR3 length: 13; CDR3 protein: CASSFRGGQPQHF; CDR3 DNA: TGTGCCAGCAGTTTCAGGGGTGGGCAGCCCCAGCATTTT
clone size: NA; J gene: TRBJ1-1; D gene: NA; V gene: TRBV7-2; CDR3 length: 15; CDR3 protein: CASSPVGGDFTEAFF; CDR3 DNA: TGTGCCAGCAGCCCGGTGGGGGGAGATTTCACTGAAGCTTTCTTT
clone size: NA; J gene: TRBJ2-1; D gene: NA; V gene: TRBV3-1/TRBV3-2; CDR3 length: 14; CDR3 protein: CASSQDGSYNEQFF; CDR3 DNA: TGTGCCAGCAGCCAAGACGGCTCCTACAATGAGCAGTTCTTC
clone size: NA; J gene: TRBJ2-1; D gene: TRBD1; V gene: TRBV27; CDR3 length: 15; CDR3 protein: CASSSGTGSYNEQFF; CDR3 DNA: TGTGCCAGCAGTTCCGGGACAGGCTCCTACAATGAGCAGTTCTTC
clone size: NA; J gene: TRBJ2-5; D gene: TRBD2; V gene: TRBV27; CDR3 length: 13; CDR3 protein: CASSGGLLETQYF; CDR3 DNA: TGTGCCAGCTCCGGGGGACTATTAGAGACCCAGTACTTC